This T cell receptor (beta chain) derives from a study of shared clonotypes between healthy human individuals (TCRdb year 2020). In the study overall: The cohort included three men and a couple of women between 18 and 49 years of age. To estimate repertoire size and how much clonotype sharing occurs between individuals, the study deeply sequenced the blood TCR repertoires of about five healthy adults. To increase sequencing depth and limit assay-specific biases, TCR repertoire library preparation and sequencing were carried out by different laboratories using diverse techniques. Per donor, three plates each were used for CD4 naive and CD4 memory, two for CD8 naive, and one for CD8 memory. Each donor's leukapheresis produced roughly between about 0.8 and 8.9 billion PBMCs.

CD8 naive samples were obtained by positive selection for CCR7 among CD45RO-negative cells, yielding a CD45RA+CCR7+ population from which TemRA cells were excluded. Healthy HIV-negative adults with no recently reported acute infections or vaccinations were included as donors. Every donor was a Caucasian adult residing in Nashville, Tennessee, USA. Blood was collected by leukapheresis, and PBMCs were isolated by Ficoll-Histopaque density gradient centrifugation and then cryopreserved in liquid nitrogen vapor phase. Purity and quantity of every magnetically sorted T cell population were checked by analytical flow cytometry. From each sorted fraction, genomic DNA was isolated and quantified by UV absorbance on a Nanodrop 2000c. V is pared back by 8 bases and J by 2 bases, with 13 bases lying between the germline termini. CDR1 and CDR2, looked up from the germline V gene (reference sequence), are PRHDT and FYEKMQ. The CDR3 contains 13 residues, cysteine and phenylalanine counted. Only CDR3 DNA is held: 39 bases, read in frame from base 1.

On this clone itself: Its antigen specificity is not known. No clone much larger than this one lies a single base away; base qualities are absent.

Using the deep immunoSEQ assay, multiplex PCR amplified TCR CDR3 regions from genomic DNA. Genomic DNA extracted from each cell subset was distributed evenly over all wells of several immunoSEQ 96-well plates, and each plate served as one replicate. For sorted subsets, 200 to 250 ng of genomic DNA, equivalent to some 33,000 T cell genomes, went into each replicate PCR. Purified libraries were measured with a Qubit 3.0 fluorometer, size-checked on a Bioanalyzer 2100, and measured again with the KAPA Library Quantification kit. Every immunoSEQ 96-well plate was sequenced on a separate single-read 150-cycle Illumina NextSeq 550 flow cell. Turning to the authors' computational methods: The immunoSEQ output contained only junctional sequences without quality scores, so filtering could not match that applied to full-length reads. Sequences were annotated with PyIR, a Python wrapper for IgBLAST v1.9, and V/J genes and CDR3 were assigned using IMGT germline references. Any read was removed if the V/J assignment was weak (E-value above 1e-6), the CDR3 was missing, or the read contained stop codons, out-of-frame junctions, or ambiguous translated residues. V3J clonotypes were defined as sequences sharing the same inferred V gene, J gene, and CDR3 amino acid sequence. The percentage overlap between two repertoires was calculated by dividing the number of shared unique clonotypes by the size of the smaller repertoire. Richness of each repertoire was evaluated using RTK rarefaction, the Chao1 estimator, and Recon v2.1 estimates of unobserved clonotypes. Generation probabilities for all TCRbeta clonotypes obtained by the gDNA method from several donors were computed using OLGA. TCRdb limited this immuneACCESS table to in-frame rearrangements with V and J called. A share of clones is missing; checked studies link under half to unresolved V genes, and the rest is unexplained. The V and J calls and clone size come from that table; D and trimming were worked out from the DNA. Counted in this sample were some 740,000 clones; more than 85% of them appeared once. About 25% of the sample belongs to the ten largest clones.

The research as a whole found: When four donors were compared, the shared fraction of clonotypes was 5% to 6.5% for naive CD4, around 3.5% for naive CD8, 2.3% for memory CD4, and 0.35% to 0.4% for memory CD8. Larger estimated clonotype richness was generally found for naive subsets than for memory subsets. Incomplete sequencing was indicated by rarefaction of sorted-subset datasets, despite the large sequencing depth. Because the study included a small number of donors, the genetic and exposure-history diversity represented was limited. Compared with non-shared clonotypes, the clonotypes found in all four sorted-subset donors had higher generation probabilities. Sampling was limited to blood, and TCR repertoires in tissue likely differ from TCR repertoires in blood. Based on pairwise subsampling, the degree of clonotype sharing among donors was expected to be affected by sequencing depth.

In this chain, TRBV13 is recombined with TRBJ2-7; TRBD1 might be the D gene, on 6 matching bases. This TCR came from a man aged 25-40 years in good health. Material: naive CD8+ T cells sorted from blood. This sample's cell subset or site label indicates: CD45RA+CCR7+. This receptor carries the CDR3 CASGPQGTYEQYF. The nucleotides are TGTGCCAGCGGGCCCCAGGGGACCTACGAGCAGTACTTC.